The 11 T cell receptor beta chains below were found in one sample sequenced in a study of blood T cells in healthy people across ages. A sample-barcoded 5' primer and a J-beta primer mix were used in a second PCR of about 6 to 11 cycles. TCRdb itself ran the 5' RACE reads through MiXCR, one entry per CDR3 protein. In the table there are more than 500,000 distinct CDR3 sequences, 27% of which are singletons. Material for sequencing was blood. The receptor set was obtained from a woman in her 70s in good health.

The CDR3 is CASTSGGLSNTGELFF. The CDR3 nucleotides are TGTGCCAGCACCAGCGGGGGCCTTTCGAACACCGGGGAGCTGTTTTTT. The chain combines TRBV7-2 with TRBJ2-2; 8 bases fit TRBD2. CDR1 SGHTA and CDR2 FQGNSA come from the germline V gene. CDR3 length: 16 residues. V lost 7 bases, J lost 0 bases, and 7 bases stayed unmatched.

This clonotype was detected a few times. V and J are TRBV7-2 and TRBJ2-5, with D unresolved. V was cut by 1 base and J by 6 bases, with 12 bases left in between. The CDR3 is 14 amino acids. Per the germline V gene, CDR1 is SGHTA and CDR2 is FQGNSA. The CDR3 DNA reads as TGTGCCAGCAGCTTAGAATCATATGGCCAGACCCAGTACTTC. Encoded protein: CASSLESYGQTQYF.

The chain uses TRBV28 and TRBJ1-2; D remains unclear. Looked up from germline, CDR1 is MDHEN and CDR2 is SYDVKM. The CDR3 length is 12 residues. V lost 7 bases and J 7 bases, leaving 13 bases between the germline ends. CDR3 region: CASTAAFGGYTF. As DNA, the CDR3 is TGTGCCAGCACAGCCGCATTTGGTGGCTACACCTTC.

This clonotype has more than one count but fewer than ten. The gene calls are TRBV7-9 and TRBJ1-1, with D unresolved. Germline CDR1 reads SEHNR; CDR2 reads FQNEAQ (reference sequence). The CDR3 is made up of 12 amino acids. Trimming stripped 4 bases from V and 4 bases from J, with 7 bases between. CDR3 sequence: CASSSELTEAFF. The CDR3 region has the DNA TGTGCCAGCAGCTCAGAACTCACTGAAGCTTTCTTT.

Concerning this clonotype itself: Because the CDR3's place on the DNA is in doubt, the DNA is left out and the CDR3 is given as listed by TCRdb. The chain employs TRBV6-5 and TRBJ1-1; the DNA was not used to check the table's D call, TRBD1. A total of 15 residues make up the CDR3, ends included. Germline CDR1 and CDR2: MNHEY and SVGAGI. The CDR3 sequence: CASSSSDRGRLVAFF.

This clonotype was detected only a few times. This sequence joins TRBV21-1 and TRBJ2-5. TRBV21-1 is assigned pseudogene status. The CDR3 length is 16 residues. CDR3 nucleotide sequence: TGTGCCAGCAGCAAAGGAACTAAAGGATGGCAAGAGACCCAGTACTTC. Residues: CASSKGTKGWQETQYF.

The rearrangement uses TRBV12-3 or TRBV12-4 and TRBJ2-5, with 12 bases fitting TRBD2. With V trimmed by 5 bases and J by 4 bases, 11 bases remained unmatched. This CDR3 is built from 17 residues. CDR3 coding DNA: TGTGCCAGCAGTCTCCGTCTAGCGGGGGGGCCTGGAGAGACCCAGTACTTC. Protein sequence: CASSLRLAGGPGETQYF.

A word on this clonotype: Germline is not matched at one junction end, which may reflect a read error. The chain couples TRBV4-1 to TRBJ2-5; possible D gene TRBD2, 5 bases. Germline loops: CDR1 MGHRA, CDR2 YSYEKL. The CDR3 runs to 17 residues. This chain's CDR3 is CASSQAARVMIQETQYF. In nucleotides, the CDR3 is TGCGCCAGCAGTCAAGCCGCGCGGGTCATGATCCAAGAGACCCAGTACTTC.

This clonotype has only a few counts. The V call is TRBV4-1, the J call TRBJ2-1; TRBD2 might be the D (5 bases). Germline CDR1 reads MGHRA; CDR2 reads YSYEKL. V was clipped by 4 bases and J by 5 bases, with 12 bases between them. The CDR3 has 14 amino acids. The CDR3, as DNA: TGCGCCAGCAGCCTTCGGCTCGGGGACAATGAGCAGTTCTTC. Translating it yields CASSLRLGDNEQFF.

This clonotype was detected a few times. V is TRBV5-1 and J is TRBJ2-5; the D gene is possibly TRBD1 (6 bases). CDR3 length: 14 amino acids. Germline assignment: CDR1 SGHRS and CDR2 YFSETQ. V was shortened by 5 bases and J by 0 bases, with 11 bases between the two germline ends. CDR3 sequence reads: CASSKRQDQETQYF. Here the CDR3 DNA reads TGCGCCAGCAGTAAAAGACAGGACCAAGAGACCCAGTACTTC.

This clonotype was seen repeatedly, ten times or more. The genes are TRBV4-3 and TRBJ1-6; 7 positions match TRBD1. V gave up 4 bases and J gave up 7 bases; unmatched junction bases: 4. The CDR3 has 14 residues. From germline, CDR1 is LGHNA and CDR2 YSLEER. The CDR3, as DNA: TGCGCCAGCAGCCGACAGGGTGGAAATTCACCCCTCCACTTT. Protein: CASSRQGGNSPLHF.